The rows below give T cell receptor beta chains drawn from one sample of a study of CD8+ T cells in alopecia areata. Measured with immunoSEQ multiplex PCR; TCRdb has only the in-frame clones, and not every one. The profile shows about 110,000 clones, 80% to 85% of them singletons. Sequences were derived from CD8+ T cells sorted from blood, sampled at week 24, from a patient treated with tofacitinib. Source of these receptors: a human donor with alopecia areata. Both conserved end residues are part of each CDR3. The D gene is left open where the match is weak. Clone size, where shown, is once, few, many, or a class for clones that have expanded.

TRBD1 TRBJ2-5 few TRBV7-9 TGTGCCAGCAGCACCACGGACAGGGCTCAAGAGACCCAGTACTTC CASSTTDRAQETQYF
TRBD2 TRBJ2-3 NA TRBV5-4 TGTGCCAGCAGCTGGACTAGCGGGGGGGCCGGAGATACGCAGTATTTT CASSWTSGGAGDTQYF
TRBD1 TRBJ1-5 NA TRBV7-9 TGTGCCAGCAGCTTGGACAGGGTCGGCAATCAGCCCCAGCATTTT CASSLDRVGNQPQHF
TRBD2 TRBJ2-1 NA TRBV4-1 TGCGCCAGCAGCCCCTCTAGCGGGGGCTTCAATGAGCAGTTCTTC CASSPSSGGFNEQFF
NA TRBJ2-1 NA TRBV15 TGTGCCACCACTACCATGGGCACCCCGGGCAATGAGCAGTTCTTC CATTTMGTPGNEQFF
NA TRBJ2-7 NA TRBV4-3 TGCGCCAGCAGCCCTGACGCGGGCAGGGCGTACGAGCAGTACTTC CASSPDAGRAYEQYF
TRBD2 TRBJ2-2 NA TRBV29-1 TGCAGCGTTGGTCTAGCGGGGGGAAACACCGGGGAGCTGTTTTTT CSVGLAGGNTGELFF
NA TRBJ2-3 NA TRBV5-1 TGCGCCAGCAGCTTGGGCGCCTCTGGCTTCGGCACAGATACGCAGTATTTT CASSLGASGFGTDTQYF
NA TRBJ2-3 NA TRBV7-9 TGTGCCAGCAGCGCACTAGCTAATACGCAGTATTTT CASSALANTQYF
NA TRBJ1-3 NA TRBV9 TGTGCCAGCAGCCCCGGTGGAGGTTCTGGAAACACCATATATTTT CASSPGGGSGNTIYF
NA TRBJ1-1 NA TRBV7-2 TGTGCCAGCAGCTTGGCGTTCCCAGGGGATGGTGCTGAAGCTTTCTTT CASSLAFPGDGAEAFF
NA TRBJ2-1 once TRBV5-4 TGTGCCAGCACGAATAGCCACGGACTATTTTATGAGCAGTTCTTC CASTNSHGLFYEQFF
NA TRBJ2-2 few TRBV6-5 TGTGCCAGCAGTTACATGAGGACCGGGGAGCTGTTTTTT CASSYMRTGELFF
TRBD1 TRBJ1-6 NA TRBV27 TGTGCCAGCAGTTTACGCCCCCGACAGGGGGGGGGTTCACCCCTCCACTTT CASSLRPRQGGGSPLHF
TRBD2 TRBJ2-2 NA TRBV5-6 TGTGCCAGCAGCTGGGGGACTAGCGGACACACCGGGGAGCTGTTTTTT CASSWGTSGHTGELFF
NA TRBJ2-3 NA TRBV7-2 TGTGCCAGCATCCCCAGAACTAGCACAGATACGCAGTATTTT CASIPRTSTDTQYF
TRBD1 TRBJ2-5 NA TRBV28 TGTGCCAGCAGTTTATCGGGACAGGGGCGTCTTATGGTGGGGGAGACCCAGTACTTC CASSLSGQGRLMVGETQYF
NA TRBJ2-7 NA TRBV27 TGTGCCAGCAGACAGGGACCCCTTTACGAGCAGTACTTC CASRQGPLYEQYF
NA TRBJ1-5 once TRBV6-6 TGTGCCAGCAGTTACTTCGTGAGACAGCGCAATCAGCCCCAGCATTTT CASSYFVRQRNQPQHF
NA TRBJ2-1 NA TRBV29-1 TGCAGCGCCTCGCAAGGGAGCTCCTACAATGAGCAGTTCTTC CSASQGSSYNEQFF
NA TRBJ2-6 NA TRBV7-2 TGTGCCAGCAGCTTCCGGGACCCGCGCTCTGGGGCCAACGTCCTGACTTTC CASSFRDPRSGANVLTF
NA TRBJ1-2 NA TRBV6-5 TGTGCCAGCAGTTTCAGACAGCTTGGCGGAGACTACACCTTC CASSFRQLGGDYTF
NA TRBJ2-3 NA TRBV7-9 TGTGCCAGCAGCTTAGTCGACGGGGTGACAGATACGCAGTATTTT CASSLVDGVTDTQYF
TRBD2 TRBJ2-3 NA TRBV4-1 TGCGCCAGCAGCCCCGGACTAGCGGTAGGGGTGGGGGATACGCAGTATTTT CASSPGLAVGVGDTQYF
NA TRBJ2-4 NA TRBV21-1 TGTGCCAGCAGCAAGACGGGAAACAGGGGGCCCAAAAACATTCAGTACTTC CASSKTGNRGPKNIQYF
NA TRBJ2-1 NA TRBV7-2 TGTGCCAGCAGCTTATTCGGGGTTGGGTACAATGAGCAGTTCTTC CASSLFGVGYNEQFF
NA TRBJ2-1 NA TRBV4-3 TGCGCCAGCAGCCTACACCGAAACAATGAGCAGTTCTTC CASSLHRNNEQFF
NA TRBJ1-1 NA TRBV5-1 TGCGCCAGCAGCTTGTACAGGGAGGGCACTGAAGCTTTCTTT CASSLYREGTEAFF
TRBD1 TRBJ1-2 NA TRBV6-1 TGTGCCAGCAGTGAACAGGGGGTCAACTATGGCTACACCTTC CASSEQGVNYGYTF
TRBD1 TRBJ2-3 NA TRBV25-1 TGTGCCAGCAGTGAACAGGGGGCGGCAGATACGCAGTATTTT CASSEQGAADTQYF
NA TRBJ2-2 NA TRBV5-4 TGTGCCAGCAGCTTCGGTGTGGGAGCCGGGGAGCTGTTTTTT CASSFGVGAGELFF